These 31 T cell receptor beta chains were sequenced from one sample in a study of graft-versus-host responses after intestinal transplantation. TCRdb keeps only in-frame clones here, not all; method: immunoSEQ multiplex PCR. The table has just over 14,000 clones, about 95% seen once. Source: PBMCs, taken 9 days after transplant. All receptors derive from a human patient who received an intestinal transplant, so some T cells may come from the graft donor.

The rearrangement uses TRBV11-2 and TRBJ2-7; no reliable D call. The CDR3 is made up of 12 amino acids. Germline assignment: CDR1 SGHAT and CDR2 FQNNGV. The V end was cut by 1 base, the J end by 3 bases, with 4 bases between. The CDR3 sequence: CASSLVDYEQYF. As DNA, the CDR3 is TGTGCCAGCAGCTTAGTCGACTACGAGCAGTACTTC.

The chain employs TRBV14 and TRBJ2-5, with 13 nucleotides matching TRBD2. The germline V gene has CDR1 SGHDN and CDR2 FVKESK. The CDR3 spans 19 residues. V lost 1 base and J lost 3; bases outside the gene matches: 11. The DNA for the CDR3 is TGTGCCAGCAGCCAAGTAAGGACAGCCGGACTAGCGGGAGAAGAGACCCAGTACTTC. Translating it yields CASSQVRTAGLAGEETQYF.

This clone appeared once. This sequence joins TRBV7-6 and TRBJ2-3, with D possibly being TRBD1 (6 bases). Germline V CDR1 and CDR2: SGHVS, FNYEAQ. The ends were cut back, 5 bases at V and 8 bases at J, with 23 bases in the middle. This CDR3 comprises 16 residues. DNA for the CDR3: TGTGCCAGCAGCCCGTTCAAACAGGGCGCCGGCGGTACGCAGTATTTT. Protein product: CASSPFKQGAGGTQYF.

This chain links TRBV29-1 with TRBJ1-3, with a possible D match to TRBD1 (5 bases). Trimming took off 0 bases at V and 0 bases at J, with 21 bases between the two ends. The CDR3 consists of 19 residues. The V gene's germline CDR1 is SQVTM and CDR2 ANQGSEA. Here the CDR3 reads CSVEDLSGWDGASGNTIYF. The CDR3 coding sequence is TGCAGCGTTGAAGATCTCTCAGGGTGGGACGGAGCCTCTGGAAACACCATATATTTT.

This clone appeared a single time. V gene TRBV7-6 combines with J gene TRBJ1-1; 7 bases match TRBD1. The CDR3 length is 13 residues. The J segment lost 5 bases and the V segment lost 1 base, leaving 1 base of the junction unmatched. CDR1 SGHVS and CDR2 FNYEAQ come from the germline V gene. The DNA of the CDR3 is TGTGCCAGCAGCTTAGAGGGACAGACTGAAGCTTTCTTT. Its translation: CASSLEGQTEAFF.

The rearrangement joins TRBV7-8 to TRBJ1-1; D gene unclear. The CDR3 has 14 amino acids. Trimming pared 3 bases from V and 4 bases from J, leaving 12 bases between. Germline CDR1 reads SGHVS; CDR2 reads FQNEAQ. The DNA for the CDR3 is TGTGCCAGCAGCTTTGAGGACGTTTTCACTGAAGCTTTCTTT. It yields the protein CASSFEDVFTEAFF.

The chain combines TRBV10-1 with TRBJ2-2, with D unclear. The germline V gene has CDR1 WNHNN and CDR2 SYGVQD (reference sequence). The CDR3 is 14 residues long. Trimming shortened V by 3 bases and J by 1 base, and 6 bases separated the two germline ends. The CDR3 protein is CASSDNGNTGELFF. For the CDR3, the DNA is TGCGCCAGCAGTGATAATGGGAACACCGGGGAGCTGTTTTTT.

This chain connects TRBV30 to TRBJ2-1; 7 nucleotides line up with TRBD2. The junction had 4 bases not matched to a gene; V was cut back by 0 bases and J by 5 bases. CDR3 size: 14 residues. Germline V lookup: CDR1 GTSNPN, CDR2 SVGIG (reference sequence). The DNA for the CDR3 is TGTGCCTGGAGTGTACTAGCGACCCACAATGAGCAGTTCTTC. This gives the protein CAWSVLATHNEQFF.

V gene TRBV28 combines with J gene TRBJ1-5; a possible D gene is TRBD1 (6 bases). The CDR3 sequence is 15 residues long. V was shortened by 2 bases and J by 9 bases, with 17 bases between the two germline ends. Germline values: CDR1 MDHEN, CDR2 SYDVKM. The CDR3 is CASSLGNREVGPQHF. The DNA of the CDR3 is TGTGCCAGCAGTTTAGGCAACAGGGAGGTGGGGCCCCAGCATTTT.

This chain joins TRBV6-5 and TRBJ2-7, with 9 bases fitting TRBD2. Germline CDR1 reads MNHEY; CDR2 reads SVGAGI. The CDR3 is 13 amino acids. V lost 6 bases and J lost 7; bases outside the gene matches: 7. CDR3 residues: CASSGGGGREQYF. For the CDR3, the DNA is TGTGCCAGCAGCGGCGGGGGGGGGCGAGAGCAGTACTTC.

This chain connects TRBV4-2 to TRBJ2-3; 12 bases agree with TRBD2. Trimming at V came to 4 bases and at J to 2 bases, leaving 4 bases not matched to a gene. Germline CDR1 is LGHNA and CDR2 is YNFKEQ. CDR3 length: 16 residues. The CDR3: CASSPTSGRNTDTQYF. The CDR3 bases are TGTGCCAGCAGCCCGACTAGCGGGAGAAACACAGATACGCAGTATTTT.

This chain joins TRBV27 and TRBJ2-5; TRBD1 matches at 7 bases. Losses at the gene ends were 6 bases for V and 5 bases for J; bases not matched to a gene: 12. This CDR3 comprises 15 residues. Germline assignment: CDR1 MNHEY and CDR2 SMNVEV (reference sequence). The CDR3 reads CASRPSTGSYETQYF. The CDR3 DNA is TGTGCCAGCAGACCTTCGACAGGGAGTTACGAGACCCAGTACTTC.

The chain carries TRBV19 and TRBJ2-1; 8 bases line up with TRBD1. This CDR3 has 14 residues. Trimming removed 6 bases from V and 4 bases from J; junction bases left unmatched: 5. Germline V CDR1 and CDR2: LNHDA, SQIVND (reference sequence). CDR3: CASRTGTGYNEQFF. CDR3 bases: TGTGCCAGTAGGACCGGGACAGGATACAATGAGCAGTTCTTC.

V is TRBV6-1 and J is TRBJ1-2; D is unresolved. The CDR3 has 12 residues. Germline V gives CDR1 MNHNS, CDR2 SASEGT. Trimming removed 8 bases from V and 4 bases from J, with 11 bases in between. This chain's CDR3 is CASGLYSYGYTF. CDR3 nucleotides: TGTGCCAGCGGTCTCTACAGCTATGGCTACACCTTC.

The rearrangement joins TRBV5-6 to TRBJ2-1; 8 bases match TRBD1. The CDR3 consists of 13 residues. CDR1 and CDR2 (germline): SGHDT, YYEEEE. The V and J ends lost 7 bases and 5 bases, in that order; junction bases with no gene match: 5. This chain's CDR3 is CASGRTGNNEQFF. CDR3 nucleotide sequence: TGTGCCAGCGGCAGGACAGGGAACAATGAGCAGTTCTTC.

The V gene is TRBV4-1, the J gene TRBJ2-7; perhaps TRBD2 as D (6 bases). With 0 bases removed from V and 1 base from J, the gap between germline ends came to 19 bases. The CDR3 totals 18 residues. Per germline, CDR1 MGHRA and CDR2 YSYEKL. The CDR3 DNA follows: TGCGCCAGCAGCCAAGAGATCGGGGGAGGCATTATATCCTACGAGCAGTACTTC. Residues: CASSQEIGGGIISYEQYF.

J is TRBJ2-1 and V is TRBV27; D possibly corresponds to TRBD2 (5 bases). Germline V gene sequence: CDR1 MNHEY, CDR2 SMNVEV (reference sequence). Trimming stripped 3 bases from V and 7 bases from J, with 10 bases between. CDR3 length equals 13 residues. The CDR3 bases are TGTGCCAGCAGTTTTGGCCCGGGGAATGAGCAGTTCTTC. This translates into CASSFGPGNEQFF.

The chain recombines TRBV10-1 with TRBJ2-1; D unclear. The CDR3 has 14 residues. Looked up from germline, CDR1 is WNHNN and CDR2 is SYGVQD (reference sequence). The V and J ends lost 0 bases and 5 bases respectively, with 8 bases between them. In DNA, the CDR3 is TGCGCCAGCAGTGAGTCGATGGCCGACAATGAGCAGTTCTTC. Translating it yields CASSESMADNEQFF.

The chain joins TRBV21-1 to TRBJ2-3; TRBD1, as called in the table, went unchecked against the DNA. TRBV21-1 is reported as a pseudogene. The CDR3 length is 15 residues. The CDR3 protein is CASSKEQESTDTQYF. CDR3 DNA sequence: TGTGCCAGCAGCAAAGAACAGGAGAGCACAGATACGCAGTATTTT.

The CDR3 DNA is TGTGCCAGCAGTTTTTCCTGGACTGGGGACACTGAAGCTTTCTTT. This translates into CASSFSWTGDTEAFF. The rearrangement joins TRBV6-5 to TRBJ1-1; D unclear. Germline CDR1 and CDR2: MNHEY and SVGAGI. This CDR3 contains 15 residues. Trimming cost V 4 bases and J 3 bases, with 15 bases left between them.

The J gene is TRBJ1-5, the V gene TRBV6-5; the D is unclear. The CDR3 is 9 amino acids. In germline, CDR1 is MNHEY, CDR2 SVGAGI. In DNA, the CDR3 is TGTGCACTGAAACAGCCCCAGCATTTT. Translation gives CALKQPQHF.

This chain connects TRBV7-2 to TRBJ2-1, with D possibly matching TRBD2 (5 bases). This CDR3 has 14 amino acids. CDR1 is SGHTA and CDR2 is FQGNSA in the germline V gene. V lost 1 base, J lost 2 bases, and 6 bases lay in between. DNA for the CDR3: TGTGCCAGCAGCTTAGGACTAACCTACAATGAGCAGTTCTTC. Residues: CASSLGLTYNEQFF.

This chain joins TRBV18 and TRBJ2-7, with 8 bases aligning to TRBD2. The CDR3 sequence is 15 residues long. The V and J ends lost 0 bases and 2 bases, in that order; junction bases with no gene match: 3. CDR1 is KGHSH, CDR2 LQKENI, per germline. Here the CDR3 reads CASSPPAGAAYEQYF. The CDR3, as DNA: TGTGCCAGCTCACCACCAGCGGGGGCCGCCTACGAGCAGTACTTC.

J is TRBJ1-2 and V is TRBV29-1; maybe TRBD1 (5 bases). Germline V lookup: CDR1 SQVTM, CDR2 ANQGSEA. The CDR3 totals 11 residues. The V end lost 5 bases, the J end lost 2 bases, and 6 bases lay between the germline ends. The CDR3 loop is CSVPGNYGYTF. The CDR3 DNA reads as TGCAGCGTTCCAGGGAACTATGGCTACACCTTC.

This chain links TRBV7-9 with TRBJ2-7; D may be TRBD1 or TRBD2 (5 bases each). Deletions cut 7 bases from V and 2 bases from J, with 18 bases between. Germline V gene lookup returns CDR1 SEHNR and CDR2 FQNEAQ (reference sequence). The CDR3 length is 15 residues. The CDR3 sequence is CASTKRGGFTYEQYF. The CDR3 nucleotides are TGTGCCAGCACCAAAAGGGGCGGGTTTACCTACGAGCAGTACTTC.

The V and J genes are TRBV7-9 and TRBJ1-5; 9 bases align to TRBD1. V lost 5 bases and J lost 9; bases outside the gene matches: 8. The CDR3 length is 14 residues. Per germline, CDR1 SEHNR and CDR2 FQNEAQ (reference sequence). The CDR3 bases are TGTGCCAGCAGCCCTACAGGGGGCACGGGGCCCCAGCATTTT. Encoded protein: CASSPTGGTGPQHF.

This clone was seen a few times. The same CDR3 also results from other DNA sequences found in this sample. DNA of the CDR3: TGTGCCAGCAGTGAACTAGGGAGACAGCAGTTCTTC. As protein: CASSELGRQQFF. J is TRBJ2-1 and V is TRBV2; tentatively, D is TRBD2 (5 bases). The CDR3 is 12 residues long. Germline assignment: CDR1 SNHLY and CDR2 FYNNEI. Trimming removed 2 bases from V and 11 bases from J, with 10 bases in between.

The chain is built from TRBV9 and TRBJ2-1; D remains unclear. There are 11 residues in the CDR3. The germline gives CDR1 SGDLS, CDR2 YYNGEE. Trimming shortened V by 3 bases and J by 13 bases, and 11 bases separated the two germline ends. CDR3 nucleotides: TGTGCCAGCAGCGGTAACTCGCACCAGTTCTTC. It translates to CASSGNSHQFF.

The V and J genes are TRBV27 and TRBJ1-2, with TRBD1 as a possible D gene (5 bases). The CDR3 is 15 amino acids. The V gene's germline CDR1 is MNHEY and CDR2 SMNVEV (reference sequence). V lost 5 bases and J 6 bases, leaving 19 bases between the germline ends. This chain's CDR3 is CASSLTPGTLDGYTF. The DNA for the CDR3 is TGTGCCAGCAGTCTTACCCCGGGGACCCTGGATGGCTACACCTTC.

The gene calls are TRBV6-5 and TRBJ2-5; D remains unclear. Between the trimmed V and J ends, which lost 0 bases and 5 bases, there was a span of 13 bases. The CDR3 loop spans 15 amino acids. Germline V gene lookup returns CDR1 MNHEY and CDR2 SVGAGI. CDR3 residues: CASSYSIGLGETQYF. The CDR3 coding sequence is TGTGCCAGCAGTTACTCGATAGGGTTGGGGGAGACCCAGTACTTC.

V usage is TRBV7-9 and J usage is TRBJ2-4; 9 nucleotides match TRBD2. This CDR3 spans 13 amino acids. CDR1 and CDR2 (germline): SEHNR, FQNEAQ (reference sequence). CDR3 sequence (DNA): TGTCTCTTAGCGGGAGAAGCCAAAAACATTCAGTACTTC. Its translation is CLLAGEAKNIQYF.